The sequence of this T cell receptor (beta chain) was determined in a study of T cells in Graves' hyperthyroidism and ophthalmopathy. Across the study: The blood sample was taken at first diagnosis, before treatment began. Findings and caveats of the study: Most expanded thyroid clonotypes above 0.001 recurred in blood.

Looked up from germline, CDR1 is MNHNS and CDR2 is SASEGT. V lost 3 bases, J lost 0 bases, and 9 bases lay in between. This CDR3 is 14 amino acids long. This clonotype was picked up many times. What it recognizes is unknown. RNA transcripts gave rise to amplified TCR beta CDR3 regions. With the HTBI primer set, the TCR CDR3 went through a first round of RT-PCR. TCRdb reprocessed the multiplex PCR reads via MiXCR and lists one record per CDR3 protein. In the table there are hundreds of thousands of distinct CDR3 sequences, 12% to 15% of which are singletons. Specimen: blood. This chain joins TRBV6-1 and TRBJ2-7; possibly TRBD1 or TRBD2 for D (5 bases each). This sequence was found in a woman between 35 and 50 years old with Graves' hyperthyroidism. The chain's CDR3 is CASSDWDGSYEQYF. CDR3 nucleotide sequence: TGTGCCAGCAGTGACTGGGACGGCTCCTACGAGCAGTACTTC.